A single sample gave rise to the 29 T cell receptor beta chains below, sequenced in a study of blood T cells in healthy people across ages. Together with a sample-barcoded 5' primer, a J-beta primer mix was included in a second PCR lasting about 7 to 12 cycles. TCRdb re-derived calls from the 5' RACE reads in MiXCR, one entry per CDR3 protein. The sample includes under 2,000,000 distinct CDR3 sequences, 49% of them seen just once. Source material: blood. These receptors were obtained from a middle-aged woman in good health.

The chain joins TRBV27 to TRBJ1-6; a possible D gene is TRBD1 (5 bases). Deletions cut 3 bases from V and 10 bases from J, with 13 bases between. Looked up from germline, CDR1 is MNHEY and CDR2 is SMNVEV (reference sequence). The CDR3 length is 14 residues. CDR3 bases: TGTGCCAGCAGTTTTCAGCAGGGCGGCTCACCCCTCCACTTT. Protein product: CASSFQQGGSPLHF.

The chain is built from TRBV5-1 and TRBJ2-4; TRBD1 matches 7 bases. The J call may be faulty, since TRBJ2-5 better matches the DNA end. The CDR3 loop spans 12 amino acids. From germline, CDR1 is SGHRS and CDR2 YFSETQ. The CDR3 nucleotides read TGCGCCAGCGGCCGGGACAGTCAGACCCAGTACTTC. Translation gives CASGRDSQTQYF.

This sequence joins TRBV20-1 and TRBJ2-5; 14 bases are shared with TRBD2. The germline CDR1 and CDR2 sequences are DFQATT and SNEGSKA (reference sequence). The CDR3 runs to 17 residues. The V segment lost 3 bases and the J segment 1 base; nucleotides outside the gene matches: 7. CDR3 nucleotide sequence: TGCAGTGCTAGCAGTACGGGGACTAGCGGGAGCCAAGAGACCCAGTACTTC. This codes for CSASSTGTSGSQETQYF.

The V and J genes are TRBV4-3 and TRBJ2-5; D uncertain. The V end was cut by 1 base, the J end by 4 bases, with 13 bases between. The CDR3 covers 15 residues. Germline V CDR1 and CDR2: LGHNA, YSLEER. CDR3 in amino acids: CASSQVFSQGETQYF. The CDR3 bases are TGCGCCAGCAGCCAAGTCTTCAGCCAAGGAGAGACCCAGTACTTC.

This chain connects TRBV7-2 to TRBJ1-4; 7 nucleotides agree with TRBD1. J was trimmed by 5 bases and V by 6 bases; bases with no gene match: 18. CDR3 length: 18 residues. Per germline, CDR1 SGHTA and CDR2 FQGNSA. The CDR3: CASRPRTGAPVLNEKLFF. The CDR3 coding sequence is TGTGCCAGCAGGCCTAGAACAGGGGCCCCCGTATTAAATGAAAAACTGTTTTTT.

The rearrangement links TRBV28 to TRBJ2-1; a possible D gene is TRBD1 (8 bases). CDR1 is MDHEN and CDR2 is SYDVKM in the germline V gene. V lost 10 bases and J 10 bases, leaving 23 bases between the germline ends. This CDR3 spans 14 amino acids. This CDR3 reads CAISLVDRGGEQFF. The CDR3 region has the DNA TGTGCCATCTCACTTGTAGACAGGGGAGGGGAGCAGTTCTTC. The whole variable domain, remainder taken from reference TRBV28 and TRBJ2-1, is DVKVTQSSRYLVKRTGEKVFLECVQDMDHENMFWYRQDPGLGLRLIYFSYDVKMKEKGDIPEGYSVSREKKERFSLILESASTNQTSMYLCAISLVDRGGEQFFGPGTRLTVL.

This clonotype has more than one count but fewer than ten. The V and J genes are TRBV4-1 and TRBJ2-5; D remains unclear. The DNA matches TRBJ2-7 better at its end, which makes the J call doubtful. CDR1 and CDR2 (germline): MGHRA, YSYEKL. This CDR3 region has 17 residues. Written as DNA, the CDR3 is TGCGCCAGCAGCCAGGGTTTCCGTTCTACTTTTTCCTACGAGCAGTACTTC. It encodes CASSQGFRSTFSYEQYF.

In its sample, this clonotype was seen a few times. The rearrangement joins TRBV29-1 to TRBJ1-2; a possible D gene is TRBD1 (5 bases). Germline CDR1 is SQVTM and CDR2 is ANQGSEA. Trimming took 6 bases from V and 4 from J, leaving 12 bases between them. There are 12 residues in the CDR3. For the CDR3, the DNA is TGCAGCGTCGAGGGGACGCCCTATGGCTACACCTTC. Translation gives CSVEGTPYGYTF.

The CDR3 spells CASSLVSFSGGAGEQFF. Here the CDR3 DNA reads TGTGCCAGCAGTTTAGTGTCGTTTAGCGGGGGGGCGGGTGAGCAGTTCTTC. This chain connects TRBV12-3 or TRBV12-4 to TRBJ2-1; 11 bases line up with TRBD2. The J segment lost 9 bases and the V segment lost 1 base, leaving 11 bases of the junction unmatched. There are 17 residues in the CDR3.

Of note for this clonotype: The junction departs from germline at one end; a sequencing error may be responsible. The chain carries TRBV7-2 and TRBJ2-5; D is unclear. Germline assignment: CDR1 SGHTA and CDR2 FQGNSA. This CDR3 spans 13 amino acids. The CDR3 protein is CASSFSGQEPQYF. The CDR3 DNA is TGTGCCAGCAGCTTTTCCGGGCAAGAGCCCCAGTACTTC. The entire variable domain, with the rest obtained from reference TRBV7-2 and TRBJ2-5, is as follows: GAGVSQSPSNKVTEKGKDVELRCDPISGHTALYWYRQSLGQGLEFLIYFQGNSAPDKSGLPSDRFSAERTGGSVSTLTIQRTQQEDSAVYLCASSFSGQEPQYFGPGTRLLVL.

In its sample, this clonotype was seen once. The rearrangement uses TRBV5-1 and TRBJ2-5; TRBD1 matches 8 bases. The CDR3 is 14 residues long. Germline V gene data show CDR1 as SGHRS and CDR2 as YFSETQ. J lost 11 bases, V lost 4 bases, and 13 bases had no gene match. CDR3 amino acids: CASSHWQGAGEQYF. CDR3 DNA: TGCGCCAGCAGCCATTGGCAGGGGGCGGGTGAGCAGTACTTC.

The sample holds one count of this clonotype. The chain links TRBV20-1 to TRBJ2-7; unclear D gene. Between the trimmed V and J ends, which lost 2 bases and 7 bases, there was a span of 21 bases. The CDR3 covers 15 residues. Germline V gene data show CDR1 as DFQATT and CDR2 as SNEGSKA (reference sequence). CDR3 sequence (DNA): TGCAGTGCTAGAAGGACCGGGCCCTCGAACGGGGAGCAGTACTTC. Its translation: CSARRTGPSNGEQYF.

The J gene is TRBJ2-2, the V gene TRBV5-4, with 10 bases that match TRBD1. Germline CDR1 reads SGHNT; CDR2 reads YYREEE (reference sequence). V lost 4 bases to trimming and J lost 5 bases; unmatched junction nucleotides: 8. CDR3 length equals 16 residues. CDR3 sequence reads: CASSPPGTGVTGELFF. The CDR3 DNA sequence: TGTGCCAGCAGCCCGCCCGGGACAGGGGTAACCGGGGAGCTGTTTTTT.

The chain carries TRBV10-3 and TRBJ1-1; no reliable D call. Germline CDR1 reads ENHRY; CDR2 reads SYGVKD. The CDR3 is 13 residues long. Trimming pared 5 bases from V and 3 bases from J, leaving 10 bases between. CDR3 DNA: TGTGCCATCAGTCCCGCGAGGGACACTGAAGCTTTCTTT. It codes for CAISPARDTEAFF.

The chain couples TRBV11-2 to TRBJ2-1; D possibly corresponds to TRBD2 (6 bases). The CDR3 has 15 amino acids. Germline V gene lookup returns CDR1 SGHAT and CDR2 FQNNGV. The V end was cut by 5 bases, the J end by 7 bases, with 18 bases between. The CDR3 loop is CASSTFTRGRNEQFF. The CDR3 nucleotides are TGTGCCAGCAGCACCTTCACGCGGGGCCGGAATGAGCAGTTCTTC.

About this clonotype itself: An end of the junction does not agree with germline; a read error may underlie this. The genes are TRBV12-3 or TRBV12-4 and TRBJ2-3; D might be TRBD1 or TRBD2, each matching 6 bases. The CDR3 consists of 15 residues. The CDR3 DNA reads TGTGCCAGCAGTTTAGTTCGGGGGCCAGGAGATGCGCAGTATTTT. It encodes CASSLVRGPGDAQYF.

The V gene is TRBV19, the J gene TRBJ1-2; D is uncertain. The CDR3 consists of 15 residues. The germline CDR1 and CDR2 sequences are LNHDA and SQIVND (reference sequence). V was pared by 8 bases and J by 4 bases, with 20 bases between. CDR3 DNA: TGTGCCAGTGGTAACCGCCTCGCGGCTACCTATGGCTACACCTTC. Translating gives CASGNRLAATYGYTF. Filled out from reference TRBV19 and TRBJ1-2, the complete variable domain reads DGGITQSPKYLFRKEGQNVTLSCEQNLNHDAMYWYRQDPGQGLRLIYYSQIVNDFQKGDIAEGYSVSREKKESFPLTVTSAQKNPTAFYLCASGNRLAATYGYTFGSGTRLTVV.

In regard to this clonotype: The junction does not match germline at one end; this may be a read error. This rearrangement joins TRBV12-3 or TRBV12-4 to TRBJ1-1; tentatively, D is TRBD1 (5 bases). This CDR3 spans 17 amino acids. The CDR3 spells CTSSLLVGDLVGTEAFF. For the CDR3, the DNA is TGTACCAGCAGTTTACTCGTCGGGGACCTAGTGGGCACTGAAGCTTTCTTT.

The gene calls are TRBV28 and TRBJ2-5; 8 bases match TRBD1. Trimming cost V 7 bases and J 4 bases; bases outside gene matches: 14. The CDR3 is 16 residues long. Germline assignment: CDR1 MDHEN and CDR2 SYDVKM. The CDR3 sequence: CASTTAGQGWRETQYF. Here the CDR3 DNA reads TGTGCCAGCACGACAGCCGGACAGGGATGGAGAGAGACCCAGTACTTC.

This clonotype was observed a few times. This chain joins TRBV6-5 and TRBJ2-1; the match to TRBD2 covers 10 bases. Looked up from germline, CDR1 is MNHEY and CDR2 is SVGAGI. The CDR3 runs 15 residues. Germline trimming cut 7 bases from V and 3 bases from J; bases unmatched to any gene: 6. Here the CDR3 DNA reads TGTGCCAGCAAACGGACTAGCGGAAACTACAATGAGCAGTTCTTC. Translated: CASKRTSGNYNEQFF.

The chain joins TRBV7-2 to TRBJ2-5; the match to TRBD1 covers 8 bases. Germline V gene sequence: CDR1 SGHTA, CDR2 FQGNSA. The CDR3 runs 15 residues. J gave up 3 bases and V 1 base, and 4 bases lay outside the gene matches. CDR3 sequence (DNA): TGTGCCAGCAGCTTAGTGGACAGGGTAAAAGAGACCCAGTACTTC. Translating it yields CASSLVDRVKETQYF.

CDR3: CASSHRHRGLRAETQYF. The CDR3 nucleotides are TGTGCCAGCAGCCATCGTCACAGGGGACTCAGGGCAGAGACCCAGTACTTC. The chain joins TRBV3-1 to TRBJ2-5, with D possibly being TRBD1 (7 bases). Trimming removed 3 bases from V and 4 bases from J, with 21 bases in between. The CDR3 has 17 amino acids. Germline lookup yields CDR1 LGHDT and CDR2 YNNKEL (reference sequence).

J is TRBJ2-1 and V is TRBV20-1, with 7 bases that match TRBD1. The V and J ends lost 3 bases and 7 bases, in that order; junction bases with no gene match: 3. The CDR3 sequence is 12 residues long. CDR1 is DFQATT and CDR2 is SNEGSKA in the germline V gene (reference sequence). The CDR3, as DNA: TGCAGTGCTAGGACAGGGTTTAATGAGCAGTTCTTC. As protein: CSARTGFNEQFF.

The chain recombines TRBV7-9 with TRBJ1-5; D is uncertain. This CDR3 comprises 15 residues. The germline V gene has CDR1 SEHNR and CDR2 FQNEAQ (reference sequence). With 5 bases removed from V and 7 bases from J, the gap between germline ends came to 18 bases. The CDR3 DNA sequence: TGTGCCAGCAGCCGTACCGGGCCATCGAGACAGCCCCAGCATTTT. Translating gives CASSRTGPSRQPQHF.

The genes are TRBV2 and TRBJ1-2, with D possibly matching TRBD1 (5 bases). Trimming pared 5 bases from V and 5 bases from J, leaving 15 bases between. CDR1 and CDR2 from the germline V gene are SNHLY and FYNNEI. This CDR3 has 14 amino acids. The DNA of the CDR3 is TGTGCCAGCAGTAGGAAAGGGGAGAAATATGGCTACACCTTC. It specifies CASSRKGEKYGYTF.

This clonotype has only a few counts. This chain joins TRBV24-1 and TRBJ2-7, with a tentative D call TRBD2 (6 bases). Germline CDR1 KGHDR, CDR2 SFDVKD. The CDR3 sequence is 13 residues long. Trimming took off 9 bases at V and 6 bases at J, with 17 bases between the two ends. CDR3 sequence (DNA): TGTGCCACCGAAGCGACAGCGCGGGGCGAGCAGTACTTC. Translation: CATEATARGEQYF.

This clonotype was detected a few times. The gene calls are TRBV6-2 or TRBV6-3 and TRBJ2-6, with D hard to call. The CDR3 has 14 amino acids. V was pared by 7 bases and J by 0 bases, with 7 bases between. Germline CDR1 is MNHEY and CDR2 is SVGEGT. DNA for the CDR3: TGTGCCAGCAATCCTCGCTCTGGGGCCAACGTCCTGACTTTC. Protein product: CASNPRSGANVLTF.

This clonotype has a handful of counts. The chain joins TRBV7-2 to TRBJ1-2; no reliable D call. From germline, CDR1 is SGHTA and CDR2 FQGNSA. The germline V and J ends were trimmed by 3 bases and 5 bases, with 10 bases remaining between them. The CDR3 sequence is 13 residues long. The CDR3 protein is CASSFRTGYGYTF. The DNA for the CDR3 is TGTGCCAGCAGCTTTCGGACGGGTTATGGCTACACCTTC. Full variable domain (outside the CDR3, taken from reference TRBV7-2 and TRBJ1-2): GAGVSQSPSNKVTEKGKDVELRCDPISGHTALYWYRQSLGQGLEFLIYFQGNSAPDKSGLPSDRFSAERTGGSVSTLTIQRTQQEDSAVYLCASSFRTGYGYTFGSGTRLTVV.

The rearrangement joins TRBV28 to TRBJ2-4, with D possibly matching TRBD1 (6 bases). This CDR3 contains 13 residues. The germline V and J ends were trimmed by 7 bases and 0 bases, with 7 bases remaining between them. Germline V lookup: CDR1 MDHEN, CDR2 SYDVKM. Here the CDR3 reads CASKGQAKNIQYF. DNA for the CDR3: TGTGCCAGCAAGGGACAAGCCAAAAACATTCAGTACTTC.